Here is one T cell receptor (beta chain) with its context. Its antigen is currently unknown. The sample is drawn from a study of vaccination effects on CD4 cells after COVID-19. Study results and limitations: There was only 1 of 255 vaccine-induced clones in healthy vaccinees that cross-reacted with common cold coronaviruses.

Viral peptide pools were used in the ViraFEST assay to expand antigen-specific CD4+ T cells, and sequencing came afterward. Between days 10 and 11 of culture, CD4+ T cells were separated out. The healthy vaccine recipients, who had no prior SARS-CoV-2 infection, showed negative nucleocapsid antibodies. Cultures of 2 million or so PBMC per well contained 10 IU/ml IL-2 plus 10 ug/ml peptides. This table comes from immunoSEQ multiplex PCR, and its TCRdb copy is limited to in-frame clones, with some not included. The table records tens of thousands of clones, roughly 79% of them present only once. The material sequenced was CD4+ T cells from PBMCs cultured with HCoV-NL63 spike peptides, taken before COVID-19 vaccination. This receptor was identified in a human donor who received a COVID-19 vaccine.

CDR3 in amino acids: CASSEPGGRETQYF. CDR3 bases: TGTGCCAGTAGTGAACCGGGCGGCCGGGAGACCCAGTACTTC. V gene TRBV19 combines with J gene TRBJ2-5; D is uncertain. Germline values: CDR1 LNHDA, CDR2 SQIVND (reference sequence). This CDR3 region has 14 residues. Trimming took off 5 bases at V and 5 bases at J, with 15 bases between the two ends.